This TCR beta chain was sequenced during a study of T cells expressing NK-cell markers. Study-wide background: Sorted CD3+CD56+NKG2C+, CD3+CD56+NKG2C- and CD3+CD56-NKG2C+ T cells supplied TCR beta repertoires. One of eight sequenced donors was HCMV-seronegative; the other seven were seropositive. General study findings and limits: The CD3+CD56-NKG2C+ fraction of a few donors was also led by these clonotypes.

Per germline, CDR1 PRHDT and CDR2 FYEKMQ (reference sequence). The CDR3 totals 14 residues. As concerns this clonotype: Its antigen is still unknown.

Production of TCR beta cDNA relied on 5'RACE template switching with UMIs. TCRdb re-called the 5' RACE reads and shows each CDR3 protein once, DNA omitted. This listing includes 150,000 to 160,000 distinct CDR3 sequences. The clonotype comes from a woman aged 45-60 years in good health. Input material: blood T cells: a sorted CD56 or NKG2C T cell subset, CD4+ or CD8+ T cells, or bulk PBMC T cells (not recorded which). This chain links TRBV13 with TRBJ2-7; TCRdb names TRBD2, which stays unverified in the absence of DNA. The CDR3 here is CASSPRGLAYEQYF.